This T cell receptor beta chain was identified during a study of cytotoxic CD8 clonotypes in ibrutinib-treated CLL. Study as a whole: The group held 11 to 12 relapsed/refractory and around 14 treatment-naive patients, with 17 IGHV unmutated.

V was shortened by 0 bases and J by 7 bases, with 12 bases between the two germline ends. Germline V gene data show CDR1 as SGHAT and CDR2 as FQNNGV. This CDR3 is built from 14 residues. Study observations and caveats: The study sampled sustained-remission and progressing patients at different times. Upon ibrutinib response clonality rose, and upon progression it fell back toward baseline. Starting clonality was above that of age-matched healthy donors and tracked circulating CD8+ T-cell counts.

Generated by immunoSEQ multiplex PCR, the TCRdb table keeps only in-frame clones and is missing some. The sample lists about 72,000 clones; 68% were seen once. This clone appeared a few times. No antigen is known for it. This chain links TRBV11-2 with TRBJ1-2; D might be TRBD1 (5 bases). This clonotype originated in a human donor with chronic lymphocytic leukemia. This sample comprised PBMCs, obtained after 12 months of ibrutinib treatment. The CDR3 DNA is TGTGCCAGCAGCTTAGATCTGGCAGGGATTGGCTACACCTTC. It specifies CASSLDLAGIGYTF.